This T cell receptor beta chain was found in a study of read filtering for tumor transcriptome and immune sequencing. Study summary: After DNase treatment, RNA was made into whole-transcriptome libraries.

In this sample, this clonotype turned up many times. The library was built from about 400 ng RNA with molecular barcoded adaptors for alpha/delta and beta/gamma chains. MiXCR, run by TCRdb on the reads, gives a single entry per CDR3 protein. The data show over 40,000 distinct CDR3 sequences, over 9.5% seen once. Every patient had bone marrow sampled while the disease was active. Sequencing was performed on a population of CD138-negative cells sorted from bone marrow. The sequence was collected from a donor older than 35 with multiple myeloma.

The CDR3 is CSAITPLAYYNEQFF. The CDR3 nucleotides read TGCAGTGCTATTACCCCCCTAGCGTATTACAATGAGCAGTTCTTC. The chain recombines TRBV20-1 with TRBJ2-1, with a weak D call TRBD2 (6 bases). V was pared by 4 bases and J by 4 bases, with 17 bases between. Germline values: CDR1 DFQATT, CDR2 SNEGSKA (reference sequence). The CDR3 totals 15 residues.